This T cell receptor (beta chain) is from a study of molecular identifiers for immune sequencing clone quantification. TCRdb passed the PCR reads through MiXCR, listing each CDR3 protein once. The sample holds more than 450,000 distinct CDR3 sequences; less than 30% are singletons and the top ten take around 0.8%. In germline, CDR1 is PRHDT, CDR2 FYEKMQ (reference sequence). The CDR3 spans 12 residues. A few counts support this clonotype. This could be a read error, since a much larger clone is one nucleotide away. Sequenced material: naive CD8+ T cells from blood, with Jurkat cell RNA spiked in. This sample's subset: FACS-sorted CD8+CD4-CCR7+CD45RA+ naive T cells. The V and J genes are TRBV13 and TRBJ2-3; no firm D call. This TCR derives from a human donor in good health. Some libraries in this study had Jurkat cell RNA spiked in. Written as DNA, the CDR3 is TGTGCCAGCAGCTTATGGGCAGATGCGCAGTATTTT. Amino acids: CASSLWADAQYF.